These 19 T cell receptor beta chains were all obtained from the same sample, sequenced in a study of T cell responses to AZD1222 COVID-19 vaccine. Assay used: immunoSEQ multiplex PCR; TCRdb lists only in-frame clones, some missing. The sample holds 100,000 to 130,000 clones, about 86% seen once. The sample here was peripheral blood, taken on day 0 of AZD1222 vaccination. The receptors shown here come from an adult in good health.

This clone was seen only once. The chain carries TRBV20-1 and TRBJ2-2; D is ambiguous. The germline V and J ends were trimmed by 3 bases and 0 bases, with 14 bases remaining between them. The CDR3 consists of 16 residues. The germline gives CDR1 DFQATT, CDR2 SNEGSKA (reference sequence). The CDR3 coding sequence is TGCAGTGCTAGTACCGAGCCAAGGGCGAACACCGGGGAGCTGTTTTTT. Its translation: CSASTEPRANTGELFF.

The V gene is TRBV6-5, the J gene TRBJ1-5, with no clear D. Germline-derived CDR1 and CDR2 are MNHEY and SVGAGI. Deletions cut 6 bases from V and 2 bases from J, with 11 bases between. The CDR3 is made up of 14 amino acids. CDR3 bases: TGTGCCAGCAGCGACACCGCCGGCAATCAGCCCCAGCATTTT. Translated: CASSDTAGNQPQHF.

This chain links TRBV7-2 with TRBJ2-1, with TRBD1 identical over 7 bases. The trim removed 5 bases at V and 4 bases at J, leaving 5 bases unmatched. This CDR3 is 14 amino acids long. Germline lookup yields CDR1 SGHTA and CDR2 FQGNSA. Here the CDR3 DNA reads TGTGCCAGCAGCCCCGGACAGGCTTACAATGAGCAGTTCTTC. This codes for CASSPGQAYNEQFF.

The chain has TRBV30 and TRBJ1-3; 10 positions agree with TRBD1. This CDR3 has 16 residues. CDR1 is GTSNPN, CDR2 SVGIG, per germline (reference sequence). V shed 2 bases and J 4 bases; nucleotides not matched to a gene: 8. The CDR3 sequence: CAWSPWDRGYGNTIYF. The CDR3 DNA reads TGTGCCTGGAGTCCCTGGGACAGGGGATACGGAAACACCATATATTTT.

The rearrangement uses TRBV9 and TRBJ1-1, with TRBD1 identical over 7 bases. CDR3 length: 15 residues. The V gene end was trimmed by 4 bases and the J gene end by 4 bases; junction bases not matched to a gene: 10. Germline V gene lookup returns CDR1 SGDLS and CDR2 YYNGEE. The CDR3 bases are TGTGCCAGCAGCCCATCGACAGGGATGGGCACTGAAGCTTTCTTT. It is translated as CASSPSTGMGTEAFF.

The chain employs TRBV4-2 and TRBJ1-1; TRBD1 might be the D (6 bases). Trimming stripped 2 bases from V and 1 base from J, with 11 bases between. This CDR3 has 15 residues. Per germline, CDR1 LGHNA and CDR2 YNFKEQ. The DNA for the CDR3 is TGTGCCAGCAGCCAATCATGGGGGCCGAACACTGAAGCTTTCTTT. As protein: CASSQSWGPNTEAFF.

This clone was detected once. CDR3 loop: CASSLAGAQETQYF. In DNA form, the CDR3 reads TGCGCCAGCAGCTTAGCGGGGGCCCAAGAGACCCAGTACTTC. V is TRBV5-1 and J is TRBJ2-5, with 8 bases lining up with TRBD2. After removal of 2 bases from V and 1 base from J, the junction contained 1 base not matched to a gene. Germline CDR1 is SGHRS and CDR2 is YFSETQ. The CDR3 loop spans 14 amino acids.

A remark on this clone: The junction departs from the called germline gene at one end, perhaps through a read error. V is TRBV15 and J is TRBJ1-1, with D unresolved. The CDR3 consists of 15 residues. CDR1 and CDR2 (germline): LNHNV, YYDKDF (reference sequence). The CDR3 loop is CATSRDTAVNTEAFF. CDR3 sequence (DNA): TGTGCCACCAGCCGAGACACGGCGGTAAACACTGAAGCTTTCTTT.

The chain recombines TRBV12-3 or TRBV12-4 with TRBJ2-1; D is uncertain. V was trimmed by 7 bases and J by 7 bases, leaving 11 bases between them. The CDR3 spans 12 residues. The DNA for the CDR3 is TGTGCCAGCACCTCCTTTCGGAATGAGCAGTTCTTC. Its translation is CASTSFRNEQFF.

The genes are TRBV15 and TRBJ1-5; tentatively, D is TRBD1 (6 bases). Trimming stripped 1 base from V and 4 bases from J, with 14 bases between. Germline V lookup: CDR1 LNHNV, CDR2 YYDKDF (reference sequence). This CDR3 has 16 residues. The CDR3 loop is CATSRGGQGENQPQHF. The CDR3 nucleotides read TGTGCCACCAGCAGAGGGGGGCAGGGAGAAAATCAGCCCCAGCATTTT.

The chain uses TRBV24-1 and TRBJ2-2, with 9 bases fitting TRBD2. The CDR3 is made up of 15 amino acids. Germline V gene lookup returns CDR1 KGHDR and CDR2 SFDVKD. The ends lost 6 bases at V and 11 bases at J; junction bases unmatched: 12. The CDR3 is CATSRGGDPREELFF. The CDR3 nucleotides read TGTGCCACCAGTCGCGGGGGGGACCCCCGAGAAGAGCTGTTTTTT.

The gene calls are TRBV10-2 and TRBJ1-5, with D maybe TRBD1 (5 bases). The V gene lost 4 bases and the J gene lost 1 base, with 11 bases spanning the gap. The CDR3 spans 15 residues. Germline values: CDR1 WSHSY, CDR2 SAAADI. Here the CDR3 DNA reads TGCGCCAGCAGTGTGGGGACGGCGAGCAATCAGCCCCAGCATTTT. Amino acid sequence: CASSVGTASNQPQHF.

This rearrangement joins TRBV18 to TRBJ2-7; no firm D call. Germline V gene lookup returns CDR1 KGHSH and CDR2 LQKENI. Trimming cost V 0 bases and J 1 base, with 10 bases left between them. This CDR3 comprises 15 residues. The CDR3 nucleotides are TGTGCCAGCTCACCACCCGGCGCAGCTTCCTACGAGCAGTACTTC. Its protein is CASSPPGAASYEQYF.

The chain links TRBV5-6 to TRBJ2-1; TRBD2 is a possible D gene (7 bases). This CDR3 spans 15 amino acids. The V end lost 0 bases, the J end lost 2 bases, and 9 bases lay between the germline ends. CDR1 and CDR2 (germline): SGHDT, YYEEEE. The CDR3 here is CASSLGGGPYNEQFF. In nucleotides, the CDR3 is TGTGCCAGCAGCTTGGGGGGGGGCCCCTACAATGAGCAGTTCTTC.

The V gene is TRBV6-4, the J gene TRBJ2-7; maybe TRBD1 (5 bases). Trimming took 0 bases from V and 2 from J, leaving 8 bases between them. Per the germline V gene, CDR1 is MRHNA and CDR2 is SNTAGT. The CDR3 contains 14 residues. The CDR3 nucleotides read TGTGCCAGCAGTGACTCGACAGAACCCTACGAGCAGTACTTC. This gives the protein CASSDSTEPYEQYF.

The V and J genes are TRBV11-2 and TRBJ1-1; TRBD1 might be the D (5 bases). CDR3 length: 14 amino acids. V was cut by 7 bases and J by 0 bases, with 12 bases left in between. Germline V gene sequence: CDR1 SGHAT, CDR2 FQNNGV. The CDR3 loop is CASNLRGVNTEAFF. In nucleotides, the CDR3 is TGTGCCAGCAACCTAAGGGGTGTGAACACTGAAGCTTTCTTT.

The chain uses TRBV9 and TRBJ1-3; TRBD1 might be the D (5 bases). V lost 0 bases to trimming and J lost 2 bases, with 9 bases between them. CDR3 length equals 15 residues. CDR1 SGDLS and CDR2 YYNGEE come from the germline V gene. The CDR3 DNA is TGTGCCAGCAGCGTAGGGAGGGGAACTGGAAACACCATATATTTT. The encoded protein is CASSVGRGTGNTIYF.

The chain recombines TRBV10-1 with TRBJ2-7; D uncertain. CDR1 and CDR2 from the germline V gene are WNHNN and SYGVQD (reference sequence). This CDR3 is built from 15 residues. V was clipped by 0 bases and J by 3 bases, with 12 bases between them. As DNA, the CDR3 is TGCGCCAGCAGTGAGTCAAGGCGCTTCTGCTACGAGCAGTACTTC. This codes for CASSESRRFCYEQYF.

This sequence joins TRBV15 and TRBJ1-3; D call uncertain. CDR3 length equals 15 residues. Trimming removed 1 base at V and 0 bases at J, with 7 bases between. Germline V gene sequence: CDR1 LNHNV, CDR2 YYDKDF (reference sequence). As DNA, the CDR3 is TGTGCCACCAGCAGAGGTTATGGCTCTGGAAACACCATATATTTT. Translated: CATSRGYGSGNTIYF.